These 15 T cell receptor beta chains originate from one sample sequenced in a study of shared clonotypes between healthy human individuals. This table comes from immunoSEQ multiplex PCR, and its TCRdb copy is limited to in-frame clones, with some not included. The sample holds hundreds of thousands of clones, more than 85% seen once. Selected positively for CCR7 and CD45RO-negative, naive CD8 cells excluded terminally differentiated effector memory CD45RA+ cells. Material: naive CD8+ T cells sorted from blood. The origin of the receptors is a man aged 30 to 39 in good health.

The chain is built from TRBV27 and TRBJ2-1, with 9 bases identical to TRBD2. This CDR3 region has 15 residues. Unmatched junction bases numbered 5, after V lost 3 bases and J lost 5 bases. Germline CDR1 reads MNHEY; CDR2 reads SMNVEV (reference sequence). Here the CDR3 DNA reads TGTGCCAGCAGTTTGAGAGTAGCGGGGGACAATGAGCAGTTCTTC. This translates into CASSLRVAGDNEQFF.

Only one count was recorded for this clone. The CDR3 sequence is CASSPGTSGRGSYNEQFF. In DNA form, the CDR3 reads TGTGCCAGCAGCCCCGGGACTAGCGGGAGGGGCTCCTACAATGAGCAGTTCTTC. The rearrangement uses TRBV9 and TRBJ2-1, with 16 bases aligning to TRBD2. CDR3 length equals 18 residues. Germline V gene sequence: CDR1 SGDLS, CDR2 YYNGEE. The ends lost 4 bases at V and 0 bases at J; junction bases unmatched: 4.

As to this clone: A read error is possible here, since a much larger clone lies one base away. This CDR3 is also generated by other DNA sequences in the sample. V usage is TRBV2 and J usage is TRBJ2-7; D not resolved. The CDR3 extends over 11 amino acids. The V gene lost 6 bases and the J gene lost 0 bases, with 3 bases spanning the gap. The germline V gene has CDR1 SNHLY and CDR2 FYNNEI. CDR3 amino acids: CASSLSYEQYF. In nucleotides, the CDR3 is TGTGCCAGCAGCCTCTCCTACGAGCAGTACTTC.

The DNA of the CDR3 is TGTGCCAGCAGTTACTTCGACAGGCGGGGAACCGGGGAGCTGTTTTTT. Translated, it gives CASSYFDRRGTGELFF. The rearrangement uses TRBV6-5 and TRBJ2-2; D is possibly TRBD1 or TRBD2 (6 bases each). Germline V gene data show CDR1 as MNHEY and CDR2 as SVGAGI. V lost 1 base and J lost 5, with 14 bases in between. The CDR3 is 16 residues long.

The V and J genes are TRBV15 and TRBJ2-6, with D perhaps assigned TRBD1 or TRBD2 (5 bases each). CDR1 and CDR2 from the germline V gene are LNHNV and YYDKDF (reference sequence). V gave up 0 bases and J gave up 2 bases, with 23 bases separating them. The CDR3 loop spans 21 amino acids. CDR3: CATSRDRANPGRGTGANVLTF. The CDR3 nucleotides read TGTGCCACCAGCAGAGATAGGGCAAACCCGGGGCGAGGGACTGGGGCCAACGTCCTGACTTTC.

This chain joins TRBV7-9 and TRBJ2-1; maybe TRBD2 (5 bases). In germline, CDR1 is SEHNR, CDR2 FQNEAQ (reference sequence). Deletions cut 4 bases from V and 12 bases from J, with 13 bases between. The CDR3 is made up of 12 amino acids. CDR3 sequence reads: CASSWTANRQFF. CDR3 bases: TGTGCCAGCAGCTGGACTGCGAACAGGCAGTTCTTC. The complete variable domain, with remaining parts taken from reference TRBV7-9 and TRBJ2-1, reads DTGVSQNPRHKITKRGQNVTFRCDPISEHNRLYWYRQTLGQGPEFLTYFQNEAQLEKSRLLSDRFSAERPKGSFSTLEIQRTEQGDSAMYLCASSWTANRQFFGPGTRLTVL.

The genes are TRBV9 and TRBJ2-1; the match to TRBD2 covers 7 bases. The germline V gene encodes CDR1 SGDLS and CDR2 YYNGEE. The V segment lost 3 bases and the J segment 4 bases; nucleotides outside the gene matches: 7. This CDR3 has 15 amino acids. Written as DNA, the CDR3 is TGTGCCAGCAGCGATAGCGGGCTTGGGTACAATGAGCAGTTCTTC. It yields the protein CASSDSGLGYNEQFF.

This clone was counted a single time. The V and J genes are TRBV6-5 and TRBJ2-1, with 15 nucleotides matching TRBD2. The CDR3 covers 15 residues. Trimming removed 5 bases from V and 7 bases from J; junction bases left unmatched: 3. The germline gives CDR1 MNHEY, CDR2 SVGAGI. In nucleotides, the CDR3 is TGTGCCAGCAGTAGAGGACTAGCGGGAGGGAATGAGCAGTTCTTC. Its protein product is CASSRGLAGGNEQFF.

A single count supports this clone. The chain is built from TRBV19 and TRBJ2-3, with a possible D match to TRBD1 (5 bases). CDR1 and CDR2 (germline): LNHDA, SQIVND (reference sequence). The CDR3 consists of 17 residues. The ends were cut back, 3 bases at V and 2 bases at J, with 18 bases in the middle. DNA of the CDR3: TGTGCCAGTAGTATCCTACCCGCGACAGCTTACACAGATACGCAGTATTTT. Translated: CASSILPATAYTDTQYF.

The V gene is TRBV28, the J gene TRBJ1-4; tentative D call: TRBD1 (5 bases). V was pared by 11 bases and J by 6 bases, with 28 bases between. The CDR3 totals 17 residues. CDR1 is MDHEN and CDR2 is SYDVKM in the germline V gene. CDR3 in amino acids: CASRLEKGLTWHEKLFF. The DNA for the CDR3 is TGTGCCTCCCGGTTGGAGAAGGGACTCACCTGGCATGAAAAACTGTTTTTT.

The rearrangement joins TRBV28 to TRBJ2-3, with D hard to call. V shed 6 bases and J shed 2 bases, with 15 bases lying between them. The germline V gene has CDR1 MDHEN and CDR2 SYDVKM. CDR3 length: 15 residues. CDR3 loop: CASSALFRNTDTQYF. As DNA, the CDR3 is TGTGCCAGCAGCGCCCTGTTTCGAAACACAGATACGCAGTATTTT.

V and J are TRBV29-1 and TRBJ2-1; 9 positions agree with TRBD2. Germline lookup yields CDR1 SQVTM and CDR2 ANQGSEA. There are 14 residues in the CDR3. V dropped 4 bases and J dropped 8; count of bases not matched to a gene: 9. The CDR3 sequence: CSVVGLAGRDEQFF. The DNA of the CDR3 is TGCAGCGTTGTTGGTCTAGCGGGAAGGGATGAGCAGTTCTTC.

The chain carries TRBV7-9 and TRBJ1-6; 8 positions agree with TRBD1. CDR1 and CDR2 (germline): SEHNR, FQNEAQ (reference sequence). This CDR3 comprises 16 residues. J gave up 9 bases and V 6 bases, and 13 bases lay outside the gene matches. CDR3 loop: CASRPGQGAHSSPLHF. The CDR3 DNA is TGTGCCAGCAGGCCGGGCCAGGGGGCCCATAGTTCACCCCTCCACTTT.

J is TRBJ2-7 and V is TRBV11-2, with 9 bases identical to TRBD1. From germline, CDR1 is SGHAT and CDR2 FQNNGV. J gave up 5 bases and V 4 bases, and 6 bases lay outside the gene matches. The CDR3 length is 14 residues. CDR3 sequence reads: CASSSTGTGNEQYF. CDR3 coding DNA: TGTGCCAGCAGCTCGACCGGGACAGGGAACGAGCAGTACTTC.

V is TRBV7-9 and J is TRBJ1-4; D remains ambiguous. V dropped 4 bases and J dropped 4 bases, with 16 bases sitting between them. Germline V gene data show CDR1 as SEHNR and CDR2 as FQNEAQ (reference sequence). CDR3 length equals 16 residues. This CDR3 reads CASSSSRTDHNEKLFF. The DNA for the CDR3 is TGTGCCAGCAGCTCAAGCCGGACGGACCATAATGAAAAACTGTTTTTT.